A selection of T cell receptor beta chains follows, all from one sample in a study of T-cell reconstitution after alpha-beta-depleted transplantation in children. TCRdb itself ran the PCR reads through MiXCR, one entry per CDR3 protein. The sample contains 190,000 or so distinct CDR3 sequences, roughly 6.8% of which appear only once. The specimen comprised PBMCs from the stem cell graft donor, sampled from the stem cell graft. The source is a human donor who donated a stem cell graft to a child with Wiskott-Aldrich syndrome. Both conserved end residues are part of each CDR3. The D gene is left open where the match is weak. The size of a clone is reported for some rows only, either as once, few or many, or as a class for expanded clones.

j_call d_call cdr3_length clone_size v_call cdr3_nt cdr3_aa
TRBJ2-7 - 13 many TRBV5-1 TGCGCCAGCAGCCCTGGATCCGGATACGAGCAGTACTTC CASSPGSGYEQYF
TRBJ1-2 - 13 many TRBV3-1 TGTGCCAGCAGCCAAGACAAGAACTATGGCTACACCTTC CASSQDKNYGYTF
TRBJ1-5 - 14 few TRBV19 TGTGCCAGTAGTTGGGGAAGGGGCAATCAGCCCCAGCATTTT CASSWGRGNQPQHF
TRBJ1-1 TRBD1 15 many TRBV7-8 TGTGCCAGCAGCCTTAGGGACAGGGGGTTACCTGAAGCTTTCTTT CASSLRDRGLPEAFF
TRBJ1-1 - 16 few TRBV3-1 TGTGCCAGCAGCCAAGGGGTGGGGGCGGTACACACTGAAGCTTTCTTT CASSQGVGAVHTEAFF
TRBJ2-7 TRBD1 12 many TRBV29-1 TGCAGCGTAAGAGACAGGGTCCACGAGCAGTACTTC CSVRDRVHEQYF
TRBJ2-2 - 15 many TRBV5-1 TGCGCCAGCAGCTTGCGTATCCCAAACACCGGGGAGCTGTTTTTT CASSLRIPNTGELFF
TRBJ2-5 TRBD2 17 many TRBV7-9 TGTGCCAGCAGCGCCGGGACTAGCGGGAGGTCCCAAGAGACCCAGTACTTC CASSAGTSGRSQETQYF
TRBJ1-5 - 13 many TRBV5-1 TGCGCCAGCAGCGTGGACAGTGATCAGCCCCAGCATTTT CASSVDSDQPQHF
TRBJ2-1 TRBD2 16 few TRBV7-7 TGTGCCAGCAGCTTAACTCTAGCGGGAGCGGGCAATGAGCAGTTCTTC CASSLTLAGAGNEQFF
TRBJ1-2 - 14 many TRBV20-1 TGCAGTGCTAGAGATGCCGCCGCTAACTATGGCTACACCTTC CSARDAAANYGYTF
TRBJ2-5 - 14 few TRBV5-1 TGCGCCAGCAGCTTGTCCGCGAGCACGGAGACCCAGTACTTC CASSLSASTETQYF
TRBJ2-1 TRBD1 16 - TRBV24-1 TGTGCCACCAGTGACCCGGGACAGGGAGGAAACAATGAGCAGTTCTTC CATSDPGQGGNNEQFF
TRBJ2-1 - 15 many TRBV11-1 TGTGCCAGCAGCTTCACGACTGGCCGTTCCAATGAGCAGTTCTTC CASSFTTGRSNEQFF
TRBJ1-4 - 17 many TRBV6-2/TRBV6-3 TGTGCCAGCAGTCGCTACCGGGACGTCACAACTAATGAAAAACTGTTTTTT CASSRYRDVTTNEKLFF
TRBJ2-1 - 16 few TRBV6-1 TGTGCCAGCAGTCAATGGGGTGACCGCTCCTACAATGAGCAGTTCTTC CASSQWGDRSYNEQFF
TRBJ2-5 - 13 many TRBV20-1 TGCAGTGCTCTACAGGGAGTCCAAGAGACCCAGTACTTC CSALQGVQETQYF
TRBJ1-4 - 13 - TRBV19 TGTGCCAGTAGTACAGGGAGAGGTGAAAAACTGTTTTTT CASSTGRGEKLFF
TRBJ2-5 - 15 - TRBV30 TGTGCCTGGCGACCCCCACGCGGCCTCCAAGAGACCCAGTACTTC CAWRPPRGLQETQYF
TRBJ2-1 TRBD2 15 few TRBV19 TGTGCCAGTAGTAAAAAGACTAGCGGGAGTAATGAGCAGTTCTTC CASSKKTSGSNEQFF
TRBJ2-3 - 16 - TRBV20-1 TGCTGTGCTAGAGCCCTTAGCTTATCTAGCACAGATACGCAGTATTTT CCARALSLSSTDTQYF
TRBJ2-1 - 15 many TRBV5-1 TGCGCCAGCAGCTTGCAGGTTCCCGAAAACAATGAGCAGTTCTTC CASSLQVPENNEQFF
TRBJ1-2 - 16 few TRBV5-1 TGCGCCAGCAGCTTGGAGTTAGGCAACATCCTAGATGGCTACACCTTC CASSLELGNILDGYTF
TRBJ1-6 - 16 many TRBV28 TGTGCCAGCAGTTTGGGTGGCCCCCCAGATAATTCACCCCTCCACTTT CASSLGGPPDNSPLHF
TRBJ1-2 - 14 many TRBV25-1 TGTGCCAGCAGGCCCGGAAGTGGTAACTATGGCTACACCTTC CASRPGSGNYGYTF
TRBJ1-2 - 15 - TRBV7-2 TGTGCCAGCAGCTTAGTAGTGGGGGGCGAAGGGGGCTACACCTTC CASSLVVGGEGGYTF
TRBJ1-1 TRBD1 15 many TRBV5-1 TGCGCCAGCAGCGGGGAAACAGGGGGCCGGACTGAAGCTTTCTTT CASSGETGGRTEAFF
TRBJ2-7 - 13 many TRBV5-1 TGCGCCAGCAGCTTGACAGTTGAGGTCGAGCAGTACTTC CASSLTVEVEQYF
TRBJ2-7 TRBD2 17 many TRBV7-2 TGTGCCAGCAGCTTAGCGCGTGGGTCGGGAGGGCCGGGCGAGCAGTACTTC CASSLARGSGGPGEQYF
TRBJ1-1 - 16 - TRBV5-1 TGCGCCAGCAGCTTGAATTCAAGGGACCTGAACACTGAAGCTTTCTTT CASSLNSRDLNTEAFF
TRBJ2-2 TRBD1 16 many TRBV24-1 TGTGCCACCAGTGATTTCAGGCAGGGGGTCACCGGGGAGCTGTTTTTT CATSDFRQGVTGELFF
TRBJ2-1 TRBD2 16 many TRBV4-3 TGCGCCAGCAGCCAAGAAGGGGACTATGGTATGATTGAGCAGTTCTTC CASSQEGDYGMIEQFF
TRBJ2-5 TRBD2 14 many TRBV20-1 TGCAGTGCTAGATTAGCGGGGGACCAAGAGACCCAGTACTTC CSARLAGDQETQYF
TRBJ2-7 - 12 many TRBV29-1 TGCAGCGTCCGAAGCCGGGTCAAAGAGCAGTACTTC CSVRSRVKEQYF
TRBJ2-2 - 19 - TRBV27 TGTGCCAGCAGTTTAAGACCGGGTACTTCATTCGCGAACACCGGGGAGCTGTTTTTT CASSLRPGTSFANTGELFF
TRBJ2-5 - 11 - TRBV24-1 TGTGCCACCAGTGGAAAAGGGACCCAGTACTTC CATSGKGTQYF
TRBJ2-7 - 13 many TRBV29-1 TGCAGCGTTGCAGTCCATTGGAACTACGAGCAGTACTTC CSVAVHWNYEQYF
TRBJ1-2 - 15 many TRBV6-5 TGTGCCAGCAGTTACTCTCCCGCCGGTAACTATGGCTACACCTTC CASSYSPAGNYGYTF
TRBJ2-2 - 14 - TRBV5-5 TGTGCCAGCAGCTTGGGACACCTCACCTGGGAGCTGTTTTTT CASSLGHLTWELFF
TRBJ2-1 TRBD2 16 many TRBV6-5 TGTGCCAGCAGTTACGCCCAGCGGGGGGCCGACAATGAGCAGTTCTTC CASSYAQRGADNEQFF
TRBJ1-6 - 13 many TRBV27 TGTGCCAGCAGTGAAAGGGCGTATTCACCCCTCCACTTT CASSERAYSPLHF
TRBJ2-5 - 15 - TRBV7-2 TGTGCCAGCAGCATACGGGCCGCGAGCGGGGAGACCCAGTACTTC CASSIRAASGETQYF
TRBJ1-1 - 15 many TRBV7-2 TGTGCCAGCAGCCTCTTTTTATCTAAGGGCACTGAAGCTTTCTTT CASSLFLSKGTEAFF
TRBJ2-3 - 14 - TRBV5-1 TGCGCCAGCAGCGCAGGATACGACGGAGATACGCAGTATTTT CASSAGYDGDTQYF
TRBJ2-6 - 14 many TRBV29-1 TGCAGCGTCTTGACAGGTGCAGGGGCCAACGTCCTGACTTTC CSVLTGAGANVLTF
TRBJ1-5 TRBD1 17 - TRBV11-3 TGTGCCAGCAGCTCCCCACGACAGGGGCGACGCAATCAGCCCCAGCATTTT CASSSPRQGRRNQPQHF
TRBJ1-5 - 12 - TRBV6-6 TGTGCCAGCAGCGCCGGGGATCAGCCCCAGCATTTT CASSAGDQPQHF
TRBJ2-2 - 16 many TRBV4-3 TGCGCCAGCAGCCAAGATCCTGGGGCAGACACCGGGGAGCTGTTTTTT CASSQDPGADTGELFF
TRBJ2-2 - 12 many TRBV5-1 TGTGCCAGCAGTCTTAACACCGGGGAGCTGTTTTTT CASSLNTGELFF
TRBJ2-1 TRBD1 13 many TRBV30 TGTGCCTGGAACAGACAGGGGACCAATGAGCAGTTCTTC CAWNRQGTNEQFF
TRBJ2-2 TRBD2 17 - TRBV20-1 TGCAGTGCTAGCCCCGGGACTAGCGGGAGATTTACCGGGGAGCTGTTTTTT CSASPGTSGRFTGELFF
TRBJ1-5 TRBD1 15 many TRBV12-3/TRBV12-4 TGTGCCAGCAGTGCCGGGACAGGGGCAGGACAGCCCCAGCATTTT CASSAGTGAGQPQHF
TRBJ1-3 TRBD1 19 many TRBV7-6 TGTGCCAGCAGCTTGTCAAACCACAGGGGCAGGCAATCTGGAAACACCATATATTTT CASSLSNHRGRQSGNTIYF
TRBJ2-7 - 15 many TRBV6-5 TGTGCCAGCAGTTACTCGGGACCTCGGGGGTACGAGCAGTACTTC CASSYSGPRGYEQYF
TRBJ2-7 TRBD2 15 many TRBV20-1 TGCAGTGCTAGAACCGCCGGGACTAGTAACGGGGAGCAGTACTTC CSARTAGTSNGEQYF
TRBJ1-5 - 14 many TRBV7-2 TGTGCCAGCAGCTTAGGCCCCCCACCTCAGCCCCAGCATTTT CASSLGPPPQPQHF
TRBJ2-3 - 15 few TRBV12-3/TRBV12-4 TGTGCCAGCAGCTTTGGAGGGGCTAGCACAGATACGCAGTATTTT CASSFGGASTDTQYF
TRBJ2-1 - 14 many TRBV6-5 TGTGCCAGCAGTTATCGGCGGGCAAACAATGAGCAGTTCTTC CASSYRRANNEQFF
TRBJ1-1 TRBD1 16 many TRBV10-3 TGTGCCATCAGTGACAACAGACAGGGGCTTAACACTGAAGCTTTCTTT CAISDNRQGLNTEAFF